Listed here is a single T cell receptor (beta chain). The CDR3 is 15 amino acids. The sample is drawn from a study of CD8 T cells in Susac syndrome. With random hexamers, reverse transcription was performed on about 0.5 to 1 ug of RNA. TCRdb reprocessed the immunoSEQ multiplex PCR reads with MiXCR, giving one entry per CDR3 protein. The sample contains around 140,000 distinct CDR3 sequences, just under 95% of which appear only once. V is TRBV21-1 and J is TRBJ2-5; TRBD1 is the table's D call and was not checked against the DNA. TRBV21-1 counts as a pseudogene. The TCR originated in a human donor with Susac syndrome. Sequenced sample: CD4+ T cells from PBMCs. CDR3 coding DNA: TGTGCCAGCAGTGATCGGGACAGGTACCAAGAGACCCAGTACTTC. It yields the protein CASSDRDRYQETQYF.